This TCR beta chain was profiled in a study of blood T cell repertoires in COVID-19. In the study overall: Acute-phase and convalescent COVID-19 samples originated in the United States, Italy and Spain. T cells, B-cell-depleted T cells, or PBMCs supplied cDNA or gDNA.

Authors' processing steps: Amplifying reference gene primers gave estimates of nucleated cell counts. TCRdb keeps only in-frame clones here, not all; method: immunoSEQ multiplex PCR. That table is the source of V, J and clone size, and D and trimming were worked out from the DNA. The data contain under 200,000 clones, about 80% of them singletons. Trimming shortened V by 3 bases and J by 4 bases, and 15 bases separated the two germline ends. CDR1 MDHEN and CDR2 SYDVKM come from the germline V gene. The length of the CDR3 is 15 residues. Sequenced sample: peripheral blood. This TCR was recovered from a human donor with acute or convalescent COVID-19. The donor label of this sample is uncertain. The gene calls are TRBV28 and TRBJ1-2; maybe TRBD1 (6 bases). In DNA form, the CDR3 reads TGTGCCAGCAGTTTCAGACAGGCCGCAGGCTATGGCTACACCTTC. Translation: CASSFRQAAGYGYTF.